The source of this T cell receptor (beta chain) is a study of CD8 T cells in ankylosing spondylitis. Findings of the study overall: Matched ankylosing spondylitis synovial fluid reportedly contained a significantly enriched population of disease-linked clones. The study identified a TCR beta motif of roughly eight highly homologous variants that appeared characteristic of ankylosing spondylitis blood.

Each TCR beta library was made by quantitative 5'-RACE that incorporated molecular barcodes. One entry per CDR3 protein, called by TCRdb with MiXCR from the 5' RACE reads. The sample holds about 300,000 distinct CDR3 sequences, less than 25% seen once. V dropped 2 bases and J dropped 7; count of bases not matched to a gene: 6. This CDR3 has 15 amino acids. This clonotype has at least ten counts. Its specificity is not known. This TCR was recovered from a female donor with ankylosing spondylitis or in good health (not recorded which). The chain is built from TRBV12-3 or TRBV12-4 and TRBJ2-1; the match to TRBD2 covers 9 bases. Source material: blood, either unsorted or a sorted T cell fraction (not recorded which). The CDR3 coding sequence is TGTGCCAGCAGTTTATTGAGGCGGGGGGGTAATGAGCAGTTCTTC. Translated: CASSLLRRGGNEQFF.